This T cell receptor (beta chain) is from a study of cytomegalovirus exposure and HLA in healthy donors. It was with 60 Vbeta and 13 Jbeta primers that the PCR ran. Sequencing was performed with immunoSEQ multiplex PCR; in TCRdb, only in-frame clones are kept and a portion is missing. Of around 140,000 clones listed, 55% to 75% are singletons. General study points: A later analysis reported that several of the most significant clusters appeared to be linked to common viral pathogens, among them Epstein-Barr virus.

Trimming removed 10 bases at V and 6 bases at J, with 10 bases between. Germline assignment: CDR1 ENHRY and CDR2 SYGVKD. The CDR3 is 10 residues long. As to this clone: Its antigen is not known.

V and J are TRBV10-3 and TRBJ2-7, with D perhaps TRBD2 (5 bases). This clonotype originated in a man aged 45-65 years in good health and CMV-seropositive. Source material: PBMCs. For the CDR3, the DNA is TGTGCCAGGGGAGCGGTCGAGCAGTACTTC. It is translated as CARGAVEQYF.